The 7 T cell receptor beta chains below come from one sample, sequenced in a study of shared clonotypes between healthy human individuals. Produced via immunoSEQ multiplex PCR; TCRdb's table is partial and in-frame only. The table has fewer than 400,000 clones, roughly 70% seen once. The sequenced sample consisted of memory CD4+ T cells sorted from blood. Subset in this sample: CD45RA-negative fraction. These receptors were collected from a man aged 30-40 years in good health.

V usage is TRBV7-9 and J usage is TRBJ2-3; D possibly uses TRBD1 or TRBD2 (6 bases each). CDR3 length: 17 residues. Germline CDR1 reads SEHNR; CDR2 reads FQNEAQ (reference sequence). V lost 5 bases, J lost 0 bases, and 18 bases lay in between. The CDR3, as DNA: TGTGCCAGCAGCCCGAACCAGGGGCGGGGAAGCACAGATACGCAGTATTTT. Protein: CASSPNQGRGSTDTQYF.

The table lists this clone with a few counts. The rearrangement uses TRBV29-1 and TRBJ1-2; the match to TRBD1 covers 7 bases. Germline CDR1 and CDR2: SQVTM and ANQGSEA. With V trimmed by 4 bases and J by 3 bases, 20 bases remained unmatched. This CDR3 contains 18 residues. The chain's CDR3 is CSVVIWSRTGRGDYGYTF. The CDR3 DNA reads TGCAGCGTTGTCATCTGGTCAAGGACAGGAAGAGGGGACTATGGCTACACCTTC.

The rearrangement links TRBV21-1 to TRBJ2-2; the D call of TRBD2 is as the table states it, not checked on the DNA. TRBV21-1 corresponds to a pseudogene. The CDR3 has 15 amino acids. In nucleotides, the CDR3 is TGTGCCAGCACCTCGGGAAGGGAGAACACCGGGGAGCTGTTTTTT. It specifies CASTSGRENTGELFF.

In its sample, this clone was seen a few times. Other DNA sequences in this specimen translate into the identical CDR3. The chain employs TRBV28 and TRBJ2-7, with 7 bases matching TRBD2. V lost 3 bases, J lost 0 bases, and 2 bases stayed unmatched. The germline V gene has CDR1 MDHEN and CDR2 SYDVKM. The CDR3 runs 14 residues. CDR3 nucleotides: TGTGCCAGCAGTTTCGGCGGGAGCTCCTACGAGCAGTACTTC. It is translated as CASSFGGSSYEQYF. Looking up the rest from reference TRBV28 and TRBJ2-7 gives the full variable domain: DVKVTQSSRYLVKRTGEKVFLECVQDMDHENMFWYRQDPGLGLRLIYFSYDVKMKEKGDIPEGYSVSREKKERFSLILESASTNQTSMYLCASSFGGSSYEQYFGPGTRLTVT.

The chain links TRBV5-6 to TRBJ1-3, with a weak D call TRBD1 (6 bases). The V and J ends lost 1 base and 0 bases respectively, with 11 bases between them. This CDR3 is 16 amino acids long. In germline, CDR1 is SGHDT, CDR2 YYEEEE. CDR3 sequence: CASSLRQAISGNTIYF. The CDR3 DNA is TGTGCCAGCAGCTTGAGACAGGCGATCTCTGGAAACACCATATATTTT.

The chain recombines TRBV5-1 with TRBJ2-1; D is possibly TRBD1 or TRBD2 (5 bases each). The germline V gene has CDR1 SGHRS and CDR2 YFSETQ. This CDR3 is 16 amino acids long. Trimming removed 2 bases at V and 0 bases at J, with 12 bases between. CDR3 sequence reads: CASSFGAGSSYNEQFF. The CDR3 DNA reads TGCGCCAGCAGCTTCGGAGCAGGGAGCTCCTACAATGAGCAGTTCTTC.

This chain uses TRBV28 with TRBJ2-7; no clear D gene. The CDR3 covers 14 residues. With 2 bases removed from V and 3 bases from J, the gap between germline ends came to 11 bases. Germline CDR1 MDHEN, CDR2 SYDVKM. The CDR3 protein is CASSLPGNSYEQYF. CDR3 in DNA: TGTGCCAGCAGTTTACCAGGTAATAGCTACGAGCAGTACTTC. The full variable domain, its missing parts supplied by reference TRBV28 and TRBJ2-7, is DVKVTQSSRYLVKRTGEKVFLECVQDMDHENMFWYRQDPGLGLRLIYFSYDVKMKEKGDIPEGYSVSREKKERFSLILESASTNQTSMYLCASSLPGNSYEQYFGPGTRLTVT.